The TCR beta chain under discussion was sequenced for a study of cytomegalovirus exposure and HLA in healthy donors. Regarding the study as a whole: High sensitivity and specificity were reportedly achieved when the classifier diagnosed cytomegalovirus status.

In the PCR, 60 Vbeta and 13 Jbeta primers were used. Clones were sequenced by immunoSEQ multiplex PCR, and TCRdb holds only the in-frame ones, with some missing. The ten most abundant clones cover 4.5% to 5% of a sample with some 75,000 clones. On this clone: Antigen specificity is unknown.

The clonotype was recovered from a man aged 35 to 55 in good health and CMV-seronegative. The specimen was PBMCs.

CDR3 nucleotide sequence: TGTGCCAGCAGCCAGACGTGGGACAGGGGGGATACGCAGTATTTT. It encodes CASSQTWDRGDTQYF. The V and J genes are TRBV7-2 and TRBJ2-3; 11 positions match TRBD1. Trimming took 5 bases from V and 6 from J; bases not matched to a gene: 7. Germline assignment: CDR1 SGHTA and CDR2 FQGNSA. This CDR3 comprises 15 residues.